Each of the 16 T cell receptor beta chains below was sequenced from the same sample in a study of tissue T cells after allogeneic stem cell transplantation. Sequencing was performed with immunoSEQ multiplex PCR; in TCRdb, only in-frame clones are kept and a portion is missing. The sample has some 4,000 clones; 59% are singletons. This sample comprised tissue from the ileum, obtained at autopsy. The receptors originated from a male donor older than 55 with lung cancer.

The CDR3 DNA is TGTGCCAGCAGCTTATTAGTCGCCCACGAGCAGTACTTC. This translates into CASSLLVAHEQYF. The rearrangement links TRBV11-2 to TRBJ2-7; no reliable D call. The CDR3 is made up of 13 amino acids. CDR1 and CDR2 from the germline V gene are SGHAT and FQNNGV. V lost 2 bases to trimming and J lost 5 bases, with 10 bases between them.

The chain has TRBV4-1 and TRBJ2-5, with TRBD2 as a possible D gene (5 bases). Looked up from germline, CDR1 is MGHRA and CDR2 is YSYEKL. The germline V and J ends were trimmed by 0 bases and 9 bases, with 11 bases remaining between them. This CDR3 contains 13 residues. The CDR3 nucleotides read TGCGCCAGCAGCCAAGATGTTTCGGGGTCCCAGTACTTC. Its translation is CASSQDVSGSQYF.

J is TRBJ1-4 and V is TRBV5-8, with a possible D match to TRBD1 (5 bases). The CDR3 totals 14 residues. V lost 2 bases, J lost 5 bases, and 10 bases lay in between. Germline CDR1 SGHTS, CDR2 YDEGEE. CDR3 residues: CASSFGTGNEKLFF. The CDR3 DNA reads as TGTGCCAGCAGCTTCGGGACGGGGAATGAAAAACTGTTTTTT.

This chain links TRBV4-1 with TRBJ1-2; D is unresolved. CDR1 and CDR2 (germline): MGHRA, YSYEKL. The V end lost 0 bases, the J end lost 4 bases, and 12 bases lay between the germline ends. This CDR3 contains 15 residues. The CDR3 loop reads CASSQEAALSYGYTF. As DNA, the CDR3 is TGCGCCAGCAGCCAAGAAGCAGCTCTCAGCTATGGCTACACCTTC.

V and J are TRBV18 and TRBJ2-5, with TRBD2 as a possible D gene (7 bases). CDR3 size: 16 residues. In germline, CDR1 is KGHSH, CDR2 LQKENI. V shed 3 bases and J shed 1 base, with 15 bases lying between them. CDR3 DNA sequence: TGTGCCAGCTCACCCAACCGGAGGGGGGGCCAAGAGACCCAGTACTTC. It codes for CASSPNRRGGQETQYF.

This clone counts as medium-sized (0.01 to 0.1%). The chain joins TRBV28 to TRBJ1-2; TRBD1 aligns across 7 bases. Trimming took 6 bases from V and 4 from J; bases not matched to a gene: 8. The CDR3 consists of 14 residues. Germline lookup yields CDR1 MDHEN and CDR2 SYDVKM. The CDR3: CASSPGQPTYGYTF. CDR3 DNA sequence: TGTGCCAGCAGCCCGGGACAGCCGACCTATGGCTACACCTTC.

The V and J genes are TRBV5-1 and TRBJ2-7, with no clear D. Looked up from germline, CDR1 is SGHRS and CDR2 is YFSETQ. The CDR3 consists of 12 residues. Trimming left V 1 base short and J 3 bases short, with 5 bases between. The CDR3 coding sequence is TGCGCCAGCAGCTTGAGAAACTACGAGCAGTACTTC. Translated: CASSLRNYEQYF.

This chain connects TRBV9 to TRBJ2-2; D tentatively fits TRBD1 or TRBD2 (5 bases each). The CDR3 is 15 residues long. V was shortened by 4 bases and J by 0 bases, with 10 bases between the two germline ends. In germline, CDR1 is SGDLS, CDR2 YYNGEE. The CDR3 DNA follows: TGTGCCAGCAGCCTCGGGACCACGAACACCGGGGAGCTGTTTTTT. Translation gives CASSLGTTNTGELFF.

This clone is large in the sample. The V call is TRBV10-3, the J call TRBJ1-1; possible D gene TRBD1, 6 bases. CDR3 length: 14 residues. The V and J ends lost 4 bases and 3 bases respectively, with 12 bases between them. CDR1 and CDR2 from the germline V gene are ENHRY and SYGVKD. In DNA form, the CDR3 reads TGTGCCATCAGTGGGAGGCAGGGGTACACTGAAGCTTTCTTT. It translates to CAISGRQGYTEAFF.

This sequence joins TRBV5-3 and TRBJ2-2, with D uncertain. TRBV5-3 qualifies as an ORF whose function is uncertain. V was pared by 4 bases and J by 7 bases, with 14 bases between. The CDR3 contains 14 residues. CDR3 in amino acids: CARSRCEGGGELFF. CDR3 DNA sequence: TGTGCCAGAAGCCGCTGCGAAGGCGGCGGGGAGCTGTTTTTT.

The V call is TRBV21-1, the J call TRBJ2-3; the table's D gene call, TRBD2, was not cross checked with the DNA. TRBV21-1 is designated a pseudogene. This CDR3 comprises 17 residues. For the CDR3, the DNA is TGTGCCAGCAGCAAATCAACTAGTCGGGCCAACACAGATACGCAGTATTTT. Residues: CASSKSTSRANTDTQYF.

In this sample, this clone is medium-sized. This rearrangement joins TRBV5-5 to TRBJ1-6; D remains ambiguous. V lost 2 bases and J 6 bases, leaving 9 bases between the germline ends. In germline, CDR1 is SGHKS, CDR2 YYEKEE (reference sequence). The CDR3 totals 14 residues. CDR3 sequence (DNA): TGTGCCAGCAGCTTTCTCGACTTTAATTCACCCCTCCACTTT. Protein product: CASSFLDFNSPLHF.

The chain employs TRBV25-1 and TRBJ1-1, with D possibly being TRBD1 (6 bases). The CDR3 covers 14 residues. CDR1 and CDR2 from the germline V gene are MGHDK and SYGVNS. Trimming took 6 bases from V and 0 from J, leaving 11 bases between them. The chain's CDR3 is CASSEGQLNTEAFF. CDR3 DNA sequence: TGTGCCAGCAGCGAAGGACAGTTGAACACTGAAGCTTTCTTT.

The chain links TRBV5-4 to TRBJ2-6; D gene ambiguous. The CDR3 runs to 17 residues. V dropped 4 bases and J dropped 0 bases, with 14 bases sitting between them. Germline CDR1 is SGHNT and CDR2 is YYREEE (reference sequence). CDR3 in amino acids: CASSPSLLSSGANVLTF. DNA for the CDR3: TGTGCCAGCAGCCCGAGCCTATTGAGCTCTGGGGCCAACGTCCTGACTTTC.

The genes are TRBV5-8 and TRBJ1-5; D unclear. CDR3 length: 15 residues. Germline V gene sequence: CDR1 SGHTS, CDR2 YDEGEE. V was clipped by 1 base and J by 2 bases, with 10 bases between them. The CDR3 DNA is TGTGCCAGCAGCTTGACAATGTTGGGCAATCAGCCCCAGCATTTT. Amino acid sequence: CASSLTMLGNQPQHF.

The V gene is TRBV7-8, the J gene TRBJ2-3, with D perhaps given as TRBD1 or TRBD2 (5 bases each). V shed 5 bases and J shed 6 bases, with 12 bases lying between them. This CDR3 comprises 13 residues. Germline CDR1 reads SGHVS; CDR2 reads FQNEAQ. The CDR3 sequence: CASSPGPDDTQYF. CDR3 coding DNA: TGTGCCAGCAGCCCGGGACCAGACGATACGCAGTATTTT. The full variable domain, with the rest looked up from reference TRBV7-8 and TRBJ2-3, is GAGVSQSPRYKVAKRGQDVALRCDPISGHVSLFWYQQALGQGPEFLTYFQNEAQLDKSGLPSDRFFAERPEGSVSTLKIQRTQQEDSAVYLCASSPGPDDTQYFGPGTRLTVL.